This TCR beta chain was sequenced during a study of blood T cell repertoires in COVID-19. Clones were read by immunoSEQ multiplex PCR, and TCRdb kept only the in-frame ones, dropping some. Among some 170,000 clones listed, roughly 87% were seen once. Germline values: CDR1 SGDLS, CDR2 YYNGEE. The trim removed 7 bases at V and 5 bases at J, leaving 11 bases unmatched. The CDR3 contains 16 residues. The material sequenced was PBMCs or T cells enriched from blood (not recorded which). The V and J genes are TRBV9 and TRBJ2-3; TRBD2 matches at 12 bases. This TCR was recovered from a human donor with acute COVID-19. The donor label of this sample is uncertain. The CDR3 bases are TGTGCCAGCGGCCGCCTAGCGGGGGGGCAAGTAGATACGCAGTATTTT. This encodes CASGRLAGGQVDTQYF.